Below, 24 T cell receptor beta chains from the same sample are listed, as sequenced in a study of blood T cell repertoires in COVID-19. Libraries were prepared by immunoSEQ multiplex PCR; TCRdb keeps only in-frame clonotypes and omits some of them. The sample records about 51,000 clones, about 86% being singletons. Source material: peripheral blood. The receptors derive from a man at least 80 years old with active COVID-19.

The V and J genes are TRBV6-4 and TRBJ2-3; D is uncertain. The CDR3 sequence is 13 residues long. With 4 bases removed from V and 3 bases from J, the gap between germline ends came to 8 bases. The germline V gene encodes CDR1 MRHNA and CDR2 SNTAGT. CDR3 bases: TGTGCCAGCAGTGTCGAGGCAACAGATACGCAGTATTTT. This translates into CASSVEATDTQYF.

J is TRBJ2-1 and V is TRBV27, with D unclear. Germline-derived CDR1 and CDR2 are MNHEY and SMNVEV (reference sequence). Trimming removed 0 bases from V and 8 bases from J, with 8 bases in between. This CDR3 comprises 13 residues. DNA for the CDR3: TGTGCCAGCAGTTTATCCTCGATAGATGAGCAGTTCTTC. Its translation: CASSLSSIDEQFF.

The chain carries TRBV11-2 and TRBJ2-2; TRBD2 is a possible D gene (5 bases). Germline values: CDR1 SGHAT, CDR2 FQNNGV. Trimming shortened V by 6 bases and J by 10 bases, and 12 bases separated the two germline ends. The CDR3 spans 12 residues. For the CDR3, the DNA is TGTGCCAGCAGTCATGAGAGGGCGGAGCTGTTTTTT. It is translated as CASSHERAELFF.

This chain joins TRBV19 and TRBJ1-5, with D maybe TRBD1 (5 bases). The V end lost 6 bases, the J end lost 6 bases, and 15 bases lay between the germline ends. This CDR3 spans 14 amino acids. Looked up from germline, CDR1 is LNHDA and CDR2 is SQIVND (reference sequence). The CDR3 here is CASRTSGLAQPQHF. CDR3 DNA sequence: TGTGCCAGTAGAACCTCAGGGTTGGCTCAGCCCCAGCATTTT.

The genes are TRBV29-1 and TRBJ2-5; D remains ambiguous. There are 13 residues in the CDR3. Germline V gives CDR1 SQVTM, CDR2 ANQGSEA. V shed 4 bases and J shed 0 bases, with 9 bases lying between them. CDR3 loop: CSVVWANQETQYF. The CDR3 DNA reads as TGCAGCGTTGTGTGGGCTAACCAAGAGACCCAGTACTTC. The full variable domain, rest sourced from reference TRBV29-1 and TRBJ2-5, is SAVISQKPSRDICQRGTSLTIQCQVDSQVTMMFWYRQQPGQSLTLIATANQGSEATYESGFVIDKFPISRPNLTFSTLTVSNMSPEDSSIYLCSVVWANQETQYFGPGTRLLVL.

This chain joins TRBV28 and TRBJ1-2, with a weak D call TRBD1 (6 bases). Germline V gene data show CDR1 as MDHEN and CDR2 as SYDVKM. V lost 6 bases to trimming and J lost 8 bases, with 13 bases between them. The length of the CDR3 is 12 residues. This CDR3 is CASRATGRGYTF. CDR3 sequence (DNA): TGTGCCAGCAGAGCCACAGGGAGAGGCTACACCTTC.

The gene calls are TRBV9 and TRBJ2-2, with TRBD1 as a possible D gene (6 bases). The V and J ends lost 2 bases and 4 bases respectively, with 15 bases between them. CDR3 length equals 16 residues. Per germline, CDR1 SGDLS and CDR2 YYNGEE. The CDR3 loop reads CASSVTGGGRTGELFF. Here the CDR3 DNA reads TGTGCCAGCAGCGTGACAGGAGGAGGCCGCACCGGGGAGCTGTTTTTT.

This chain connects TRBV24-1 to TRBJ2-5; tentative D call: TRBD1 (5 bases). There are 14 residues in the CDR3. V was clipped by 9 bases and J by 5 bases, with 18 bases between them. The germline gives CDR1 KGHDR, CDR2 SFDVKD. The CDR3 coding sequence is TGTGCCACCGGTGTGAGTAGGGGCGAGGAGACCCAGTACTTC. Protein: CATGVSRGEETQYF.

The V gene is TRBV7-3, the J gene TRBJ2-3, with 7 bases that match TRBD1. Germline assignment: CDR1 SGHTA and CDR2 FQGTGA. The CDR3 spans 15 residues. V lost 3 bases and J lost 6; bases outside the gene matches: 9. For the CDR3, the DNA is TGTGCCAGCAGCTTGCCCGGGACAGACGGGGATACGCAGTATTTT. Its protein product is CASSLPGTDGDTQYF.

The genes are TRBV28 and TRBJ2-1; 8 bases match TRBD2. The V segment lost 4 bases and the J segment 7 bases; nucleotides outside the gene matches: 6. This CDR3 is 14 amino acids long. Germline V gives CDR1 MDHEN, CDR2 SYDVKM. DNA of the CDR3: TGTGCCAGCAGTTCCGGGACTAGTAAAAATGAGCAGTTCTTC. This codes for CASSSGTSKNEQFF.

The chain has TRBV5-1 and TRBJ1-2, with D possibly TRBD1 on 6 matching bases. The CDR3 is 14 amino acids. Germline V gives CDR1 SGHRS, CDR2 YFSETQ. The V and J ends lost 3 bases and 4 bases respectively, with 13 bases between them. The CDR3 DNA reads TGCGCCAGCAGCTCCCGGCAGGGGCGCTATGGCTACACCTTC. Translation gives CASSSRQGRYGYTF.

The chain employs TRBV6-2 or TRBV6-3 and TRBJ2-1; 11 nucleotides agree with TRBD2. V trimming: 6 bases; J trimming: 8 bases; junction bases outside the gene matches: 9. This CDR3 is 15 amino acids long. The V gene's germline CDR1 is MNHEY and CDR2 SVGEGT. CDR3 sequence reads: CASSPTSGRVDEQFF. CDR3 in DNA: TGTGCCAGCAGCCCAACTAGCGGGAGAGTCGATGAGCAGTTCTTC.

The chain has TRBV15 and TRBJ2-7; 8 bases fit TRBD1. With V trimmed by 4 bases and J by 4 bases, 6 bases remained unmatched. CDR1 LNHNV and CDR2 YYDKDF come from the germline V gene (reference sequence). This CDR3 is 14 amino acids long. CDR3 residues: CATSTDRGVYEQYF. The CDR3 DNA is TGTGCCACCAGCACAGACAGGGGCGTATACGAGCAGTACTTC. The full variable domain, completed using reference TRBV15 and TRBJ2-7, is DAMVIQNPRYQVTQFGKPVTLSCSQTLNHNVMYWYQQKSSQAPKLLFHYYDKDFNNEADTPDNFQSRRPNTSFCFLDIRSPGLGDTAMYLCATSTDRGVYEQYFGPGTRLTVT.

CDR3 coding DNA: TGTGCCAGCAGTTCTGAAGGGGCGGGAAACACCATATATTTT. Protein: CASSSEGAGNTIYF. This chain links TRBV2 with TRBJ1-3; D may be TRBD1 (5 bases). There are 14 residues in the CDR3. V was clipped by 5 bases and J by 4 bases, with 12 bases between them. Germline values: CDR1 SNHLY, CDR2 FYNNEI.

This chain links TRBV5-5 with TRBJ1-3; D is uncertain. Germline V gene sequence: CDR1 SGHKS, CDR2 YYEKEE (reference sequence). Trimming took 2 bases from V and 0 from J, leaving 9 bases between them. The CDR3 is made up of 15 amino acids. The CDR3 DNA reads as TGTGCCAGCAGCTTTACGAGTGCCTCTGGAAACACCATATATTTT. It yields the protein CASSFTSASGNTIYF.

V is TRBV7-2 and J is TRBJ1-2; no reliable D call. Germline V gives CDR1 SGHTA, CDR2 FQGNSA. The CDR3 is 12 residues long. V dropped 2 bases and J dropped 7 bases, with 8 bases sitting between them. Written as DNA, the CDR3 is TGTGCCAGCAGCTTAATTGCTAGTGGCTACACCTTC. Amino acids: CASSLIASGYTF.

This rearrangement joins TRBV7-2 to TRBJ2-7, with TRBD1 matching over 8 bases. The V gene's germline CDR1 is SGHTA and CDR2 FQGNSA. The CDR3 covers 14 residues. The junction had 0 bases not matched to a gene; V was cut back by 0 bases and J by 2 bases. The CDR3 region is CASSLAGQAYEQYF. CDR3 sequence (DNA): TGTGCCAGCAGCTTAGCGGGACAGGCCTACGAGCAGTACTTC.

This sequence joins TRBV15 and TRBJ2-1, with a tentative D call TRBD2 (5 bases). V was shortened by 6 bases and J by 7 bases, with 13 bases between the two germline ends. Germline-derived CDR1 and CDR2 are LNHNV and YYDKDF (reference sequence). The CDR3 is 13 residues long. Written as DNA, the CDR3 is TGTGCCACCAGAACCTTACCGGGGAATGAGCAGTTCTTC. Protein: CATRTLPGNEQFF. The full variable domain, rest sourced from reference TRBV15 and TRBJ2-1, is DAMVIQNPRYQVTQFGKPVTLSCSQTLNHNVMYWYQQKSSQAPKLLFHYYDKDFNNEADTPDNFQSRRPNTSFCFLDIRSPGLGDTAMYLCATRTLPGNEQFFGPGTRLTVL.

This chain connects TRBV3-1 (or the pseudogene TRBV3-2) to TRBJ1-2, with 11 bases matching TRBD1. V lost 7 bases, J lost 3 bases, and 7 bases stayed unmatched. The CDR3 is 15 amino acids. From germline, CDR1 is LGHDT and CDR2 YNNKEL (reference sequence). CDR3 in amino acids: CASTSRDRGDYGYTF. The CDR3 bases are TGTGCCAGCACCTCCCGGGACAGGGGGGACTATGGCTACACCTTC.

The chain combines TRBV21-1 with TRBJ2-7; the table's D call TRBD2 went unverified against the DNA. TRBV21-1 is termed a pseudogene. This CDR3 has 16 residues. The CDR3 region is CASSSGGTPDGHEQYF. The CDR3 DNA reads TGTGCCAGCAGTTCGGGGGGCACACCTGACGGACACGAGCAGTACTTC.

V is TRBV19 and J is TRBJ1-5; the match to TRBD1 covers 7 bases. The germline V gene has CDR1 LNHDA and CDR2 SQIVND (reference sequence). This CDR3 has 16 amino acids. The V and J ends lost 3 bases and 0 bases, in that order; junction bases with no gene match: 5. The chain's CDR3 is CASSIWTGYSNQPQHF. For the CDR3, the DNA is TGTGCCAGTAGTATCTGGACAGGTTATAGCAATCAGCCCCAGCATTTT.

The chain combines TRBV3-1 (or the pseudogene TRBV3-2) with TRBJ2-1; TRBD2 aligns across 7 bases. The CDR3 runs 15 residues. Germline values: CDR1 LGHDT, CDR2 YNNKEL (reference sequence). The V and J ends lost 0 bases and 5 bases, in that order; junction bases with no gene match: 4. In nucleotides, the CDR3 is TGTGCCAGCAGCCAAGATCGACTAGCTCACAATGAGCAGTTCTTC. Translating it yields CASSQDRLAHNEQFF.

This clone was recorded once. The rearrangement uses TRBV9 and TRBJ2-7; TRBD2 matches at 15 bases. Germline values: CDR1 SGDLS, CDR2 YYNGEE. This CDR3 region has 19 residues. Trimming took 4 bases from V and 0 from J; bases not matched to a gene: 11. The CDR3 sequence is CASSPIPPGLAGGSYEQYF. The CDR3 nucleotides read TGTGCCAGCAGCCCTATCCCACCGGGACTAGCGGGAGGCTCCTACGAGCAGTACTTC.

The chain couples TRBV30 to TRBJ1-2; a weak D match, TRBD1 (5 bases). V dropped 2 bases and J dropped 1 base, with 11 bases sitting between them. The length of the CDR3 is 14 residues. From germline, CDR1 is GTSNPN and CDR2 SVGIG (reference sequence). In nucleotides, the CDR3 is TGTGCCTGGAGTACCGGACACATTAACTATGGCTACACCTTC. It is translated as CAWSTGHINYGYTF.